The clone carrying this T cell receptor (beta chain) showed up just a few times. Its specificity is unknown. Unique molecular identifiers tagged individual cDNA molecules. TCRdb ran MiXCR on the 5' RACE reads and lists one entry per CDR3 protein. The data contain some 76,000 distinct CDR3 sequences, around a sixth of them singletons. The CDR3 totals 15 residues. Germline CDR1 SGHTA, CDR2 FQGNSA. J lost 9 bases, V lost 1 base, and 5 bases had no gene match. This sample is part of a study of early T cells in non-severe SARS-CoV-2 infection. Overall study context: Chains were not paired, and sequencing was done on bulk RNA from unsorted whole blood.

Study conclusions and caveats: Missing private and CD4 specificities, VDJdb matching favored anti-spike CD8 responses.

The clonotype was recovered from an adult who was a healthcare worker with PCR-confirmed SARS-CoV-2 infection or an uninfected control (not recorded which). The sequenced sample consisted of whole blood. The chain employs TRBV7-2 and TRBJ2-5, with TRBD2 matching 13 bases. CDR3 residues: CASSLGLAGGEAQYF. CDR3 bases: TGTGCCAGCAGCTTAGGACTAGCGGGGGGCGAGGCCCAGTACTTC.